This T cell receptor (beta chain) was sequenced in a study of graft-versus-host responses after intestinal transplantation (dated by TCRdb to the early 2020s). A note on the overall study: The transplants that recipients received were multivisceral, liver-intestinal, or isolated intestinal. To identify alloreactive clones, pre-transplant mixed lymphocyte reaction products were sequenced and then compared with unstimulated pre-transplant donor and recipient T cells. After intestinal transplantation, graft-versus-host and host-versus-graft alloreactive T cell clones in the graft, circulation and bone marrow were tracked using bulk TCR-beta CDR3 sequencing. A peak of at least 4% donor T cells among recipient peripheral blood mononuclear cells was the definition used for donor T cell macrochimerism. All recipients received anti-thymocyte globulin induction followed by maintenance tacrolimus and steroids for roughly 3 years. The cohort enrolled about two dozen intestinal transplant recipients, one of whom was a retransplant, and 3 patients without pretransplant specimens were excluded. Samples from three later patients were sequenced in-house on an Illumina MiSeq with MiXCR processing rather than by the commercial service.

Points on this clone: It lacks a known antigen. Base qualities are not provided; no much larger clone lies one nucleotide away.

From the cysteine up to the phenylalanine, the CDR3 has a length of 15 residues. The entry retains the CDR3 DNA only, 45 bases that are in frame from base 1. V gives up 6 bases and J gives up 5 bases, and the segment between their germline ends measures 19 bases. According to the germline V gene (reference sequence), CDR1 reads LNHDA and CDR2 reads SQIVND. Blood samples were collected up to 4 times in the first month after transplant and then at least monthly when available. On the study overall, not on this receptor specifically: The conclusions were limited by the relatively low number and heterogeneity of the intestinal transplant patients. Peak levels of circulating GvH clones were associated with declines in HvG clones early after transplant. Patients with donor T cell macrochimerism had high GvH to HvG T cell clonal ratios in their allografts. GvH clones were detected in recipient bone marrow, and some appeared earlier in ileal mucosa or blood, consistent with an intestinal mucosal origin.

Libraries were prepared through the immunoSEQ multiplex PCR assay. High-throughput TCR-beta CDR3 sequencing of genomic DNA from most patients was performed by Adaptive Biotechnologies. Per the source publication's procedure: TCR sequencing data were retrieved from Adaptive's ImmunoSEQ software for about 17 patients, whereas three other patients were processed with MiXCR and VDJtools. CDR3 nucleotide sequences shared between donor and recipient were removed because the origin of such sequences could not be assigned. Alloreactive clones required at least 2-fold expansion over unstimulated cells and minimum CFSE-low frequency of 0.002% (template counts) or 0.001% (read counts). Clones detected in sequenced pre-transplant spleen, lymph node, or MLR CFSE-low populations of the donor or recipient were defined as mappable. The cumulative frequency of alloreactive clones was calculated as a percentage of all sequences, weighted by copy number. Entries here come from immuneACCESS through TCRdb and include only in-frame sequences with V and J called. Some clones fail to appear in such tables; in the studies checked, an unresolved V gene covers under half of the shortfall, and the cause of the remainder is unknown. V, J and clone size were drawn from that table, and D and trimming were deduced from the DNA. Within this sample are more than 20,000 clones, with approximately 87% of them counted one time only. The top ten clonotypes cover about 1.1% of the sample.

This receptor was identified in a human patient who received an intestinal transplant, so some T cells may come from the graft donor. The source material was PBMCs, sampled approximately 28 days after intestinal transplant. The chain links TRBV19 with TRBJ2-5; the D gene may be TRBD1 or TRBD2, since each aligns over 5 bases. The CDR3 region: CASSANGGGGETQYF. In nucleotides, the sequence is TGTGCCAGTAGCGCGAATGGGGGTGGTGGGGAGACCCAGTACTTC.